This T cell receptor (beta chain) was obtained from a study of coeliac disease. Regarding the study as a whole: Active celiac intraepithelial and lamina propria samples had lower TRB and TRG clonality than control samples.

Clones were sequenced by immunoSEQ multiplex PCR, and TCRdb holds only the in-frame ones, with some missing. Of about 3,400 clones listed, 70% are singletons. As for this clone: Its antigen is still unknown.

Looked up from germline, CDR1 is SEHNR and CDR2 is FQNEAQ (reference sequence). After removal of 8 bases from V and 4 bases from J, the junction contained 10 bases not matched to a gene. This CDR3 has 16 residues. The J gene is TRBJ2-1, the V gene TRBV7-9; 11 positions match TRBD2. The clonotype originates from a young man with celiac disease on a gluten-free diet. Sequenced material: intraepithelial lymphocytes from the gut. The CDR3 region is CASGVAGGPHYNEQFF. The CDR3 DNA follows: TGTGCCAGCGGGGTAGCGGGGGGGCCTCATTACAATGAGCAGTTCTTC.